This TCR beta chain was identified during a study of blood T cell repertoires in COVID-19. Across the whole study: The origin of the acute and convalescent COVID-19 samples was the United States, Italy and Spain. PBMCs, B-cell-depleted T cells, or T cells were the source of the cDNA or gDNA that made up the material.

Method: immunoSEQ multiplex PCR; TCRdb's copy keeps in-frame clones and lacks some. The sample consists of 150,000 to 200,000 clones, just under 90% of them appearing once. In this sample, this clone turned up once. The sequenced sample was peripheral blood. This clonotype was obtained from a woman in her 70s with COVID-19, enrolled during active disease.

CDR3 coding DNA: TGTGCCAGCAGCTTAGGGGCCCCACGGGGTAGGGAGACCCAGTACTTC. This encodes CASSLGAPRGRETQYF. The V and J genes are TRBV11-3 and TRBJ2-5; D perhaps matches TRBD2 (5 bases). Germline CDR1 and CDR2: SGHNT and YENEEA. The CDR3 has 16 amino acids. Trimming took off 1 base at V and 5 bases at J, with 17 bases between the two ends.